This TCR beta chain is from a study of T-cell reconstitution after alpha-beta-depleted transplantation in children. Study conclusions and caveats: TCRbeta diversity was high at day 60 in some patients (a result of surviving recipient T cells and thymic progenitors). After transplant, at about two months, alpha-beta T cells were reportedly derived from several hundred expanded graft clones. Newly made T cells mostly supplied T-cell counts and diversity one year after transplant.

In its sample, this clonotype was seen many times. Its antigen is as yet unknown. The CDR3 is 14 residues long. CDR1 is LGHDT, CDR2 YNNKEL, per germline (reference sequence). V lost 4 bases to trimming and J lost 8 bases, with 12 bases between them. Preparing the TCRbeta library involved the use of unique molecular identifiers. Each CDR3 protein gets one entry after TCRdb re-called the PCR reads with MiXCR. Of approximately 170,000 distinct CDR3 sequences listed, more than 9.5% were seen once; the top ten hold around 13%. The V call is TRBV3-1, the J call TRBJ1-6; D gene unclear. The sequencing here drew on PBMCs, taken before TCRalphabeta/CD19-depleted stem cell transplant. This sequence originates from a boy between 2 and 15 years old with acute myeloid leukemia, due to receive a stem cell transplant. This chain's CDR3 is CASSPPGSYSPLHF. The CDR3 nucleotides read TGTGCCAGCAGCCCCCCGGGCAGTTATTCACCCCTCCACTTT.